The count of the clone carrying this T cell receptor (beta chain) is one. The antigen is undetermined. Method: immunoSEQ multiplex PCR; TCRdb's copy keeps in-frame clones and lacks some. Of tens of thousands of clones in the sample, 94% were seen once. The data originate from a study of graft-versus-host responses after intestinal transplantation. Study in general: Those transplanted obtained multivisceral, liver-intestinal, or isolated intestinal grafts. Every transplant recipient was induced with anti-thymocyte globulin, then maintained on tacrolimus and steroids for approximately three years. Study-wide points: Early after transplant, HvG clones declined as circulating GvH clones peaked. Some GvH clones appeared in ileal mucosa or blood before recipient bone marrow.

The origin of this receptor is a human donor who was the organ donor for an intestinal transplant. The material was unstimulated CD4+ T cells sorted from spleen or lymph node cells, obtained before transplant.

This CDR3 is CASSPPGSQETQYF. The CDR3 DNA is TGCGCCAGCAGCCCCCCGGGGTCCCAAGAGACCCAGTACTTC. This chain uses TRBV5-1 with TRBJ2-5, with D maybe TRBD2 (5 bases). With 4 bases removed from V and 1 base from J, the gap between germline ends came to 11 bases. Germline-derived CDR1 and CDR2 are SGHRS and YFSETQ. This CDR3 has 14 amino acids.